Listed below are T cell receptor beta chains from one sample, sequenced in a study of graft-versus-host responses after intestinal transplantation. Their antigens remain unidentified. Using immunoSEQ multiplex PCR, the repertoire was profiled, and TCRdb retains in-frame clones only, with some absent. The table includes 95,000 to 110,000 clones, more than 85% detected once. The material was unstimulated CD4+ T cells sorted from spleen or lymph node cells, obtained before intestinal transplant. Receptors were obtained from a human donor who received an intestinal transplant. CDR3s leave out the opening cysteine and the closing phenylalanine or tryptophan. Size tells how often a clone was seen (once, few, many) or the class of an expanded clone, and some rows leave it out.

V gene	J gene	clone size	CDR3 protein
TRBV19	TRBJ1-5	-	ASSIEGQGGQPQH
TRBV11-2	TRBJ1-1	-	ASSSGQGATEAF
TRBV7-2	TRBJ1-2	-	ASSIQGQGGYGYT
TRBV5-1	TRBJ2-1	-	ASSPLRNDEQF
TRBV6-5	TRBJ2-7	-	ASSDRDSAYEQY
TRBV11-2	TRBJ2-3	-	ASSSGLAHPPDTQY
TRBV27	TRBJ2-2	once	ASRRGPGELF
TRBV7-3	TRBJ2-3	-	ASSLRLAGSTDTQY
TRBV29-1	TRBJ1-4	-	SVAVQGTNEKLF
TRBV5-4	TRBJ2-2	-	ACRGGNPTTGELF
TRBV2	TRBJ1-5	-	ASRYTGGLGQPQH
TRBV4-2	TRBJ1-4	-	ASSQEGTGSNEKLF
TRBV9	TRBJ1-1	-	ASSATGTLNTEAF
TRBV5-1	TRBJ2-1	-	ASSLGSGTPYNEQF
TRBV4-1	TRBJ2-3	-	ASSHPTSGSIDTQY
TRBV5-1	TRBJ2-3	-	ASSDTDTQY
TRBV11-1	TRBJ2-3	-	ASAPDAGQGDTQY
TRBV7-9	TRBJ2-5	-	ASSTRIGAETQY
TRBV9	TRBJ1-2	-	ASSVLTWEQLVYGYT
TRBV5-6	TRBJ2-7	-	ASSLYVTLHYEQY
TRBV10-1	TRBJ2-3	-	ANSEGGIGADTQY
TRBV4-2	TRBJ1-6	-	ASSGLVRGANWSPLH
TRBV5-1	TRBJ2-1	-	ASSLWTGSYNEQF
TRBV7-2	TRBJ1-1	-	ASSHFDSYTEAF
TRBV7-6	TRBJ2-3	-	ASSRQSTDTQY
TRBV7-9	TRBJ2-3	-	ASSFGREPDTQY
TRBV18	TRBJ2-7	-	ASSPELAGAYEQY
TRBV4-2	TRBJ2-2	-	ASSGGLAGGNTGELF
TRBV6-5	TRBJ2-1	-	ASGAGAWNEQF
TRBV2	TRBJ1-5	-	ASSEQVSNQPQH
TRBV4-1	TRBJ2-3	-	ASSHLRGDNLDTQY
TRBV4-1	TRBJ1-5	-	ASSQFTGGNQPQH
TRBV7-2	TRBJ2-7	-	ASSVSGGIVYEQY
TRBV4-1	TRBJ2-2	-	ASSQRQPLSSGELF
TRBV5-1	TRBJ2-7	once	ASSSSIGGASEQY
TRBV6-1	TRBJ1-5	-	ASSEQGLGQPQH
TRBV7-2	TRBJ2-3	-	ASSPRLAGSGDTQY
TRBV6-6	TRBJ2-4	-	ASAWDDGNIQY
TRBV28	TRBJ2-7	once	ASSFSREGFREQY
TRBV5-4	TRBJ2-5	-	ASSLRTGRETQY
TRBV6-6	TRBJ2-7	once	ASRTGSSYEQY
TRBV7-9	TRBJ2-1	-	ASSVSGGFNNEQF
TRBV10-3	TRBJ2-1	-	AITDGQSYNEQF
TRBV10-3	TRBJ1-5	-	AISEGGGRSNQPQH
TRBV2	TRBJ2-2	-	ASSVLGQGPSNTGELF
TRBV5-4	TRBJ1-2	-	ASSPWDSVPYGYT
TRBV25-1	TRBJ2-7	-	ASSQASGIYEQY
TRBV6-5	TRBJ2-6	-	ASSPMAEREN
TRBV5-6	TRBJ2-3	once	ASNKAGRGGATDTQY
TRBV29-1	TRBJ2-7	-	SVRDRGYEQY
TRBV5-1	TRBJ1-5	-	ASSADGLDQPQH
TRBV15	TRBJ1-2	-	ATSSDSTGGYT
TRBV29-1	TRBJ2-7	-	SVEEGNVRYEQY
TRBV7-2	TRBJ2-6	-	ASKDGPLGANVLT
TRBV7-3	TRBJ2-5	-	ASSLGSGAGEETQY